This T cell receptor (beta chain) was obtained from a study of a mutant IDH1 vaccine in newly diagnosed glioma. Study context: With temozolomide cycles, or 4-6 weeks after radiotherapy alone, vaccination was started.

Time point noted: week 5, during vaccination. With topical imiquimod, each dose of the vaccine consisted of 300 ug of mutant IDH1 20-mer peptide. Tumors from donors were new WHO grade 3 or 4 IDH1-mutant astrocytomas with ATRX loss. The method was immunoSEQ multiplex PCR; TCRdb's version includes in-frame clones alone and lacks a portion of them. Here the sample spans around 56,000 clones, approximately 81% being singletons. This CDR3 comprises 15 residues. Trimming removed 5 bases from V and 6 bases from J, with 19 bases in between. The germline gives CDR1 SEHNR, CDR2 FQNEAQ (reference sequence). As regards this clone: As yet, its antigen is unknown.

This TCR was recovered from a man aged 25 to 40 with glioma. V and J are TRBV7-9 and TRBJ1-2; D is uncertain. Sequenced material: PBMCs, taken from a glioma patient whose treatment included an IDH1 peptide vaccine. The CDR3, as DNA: TGTGCCAGCAGCAATTCCGTAGGGAACACTCATGGCTACACCTTC. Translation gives CASSNSVGNTHGYTF.